The 24 T cell receptor beta chains below come from one sample, sequenced in a study of shared clonotypes between healthy human individuals. The naive CD8 population came from CD45RO-negative cells selected for CCR7, without terminally differentiated effector memory CD45RA+ cells. The method was immunoSEQ multiplex PCR; TCRdb's version includes in-frame clones alone and lacks a portion of them. The data contain roughly 1,800,000 clones, just under 95% of them seen just once; the ten biggest clones take up 1.2%. Specimen: naive CD8+ T cells sorted from blood. The receptors shown here come from a man younger than 35 in good health.

The count of this clone is one. The chain joins TRBV13 to TRBJ1-1, with TRBD1 matching over 8 bases. The germline CDR1 and CDR2 sequences are PRHDT and FYEKMQ (reference sequence). Losses at the gene ends were 5 bases for V and 8 bases for J; bases not matched to a gene: 10. CDR3 length: 14 amino acids. The CDR3 spells CASSPAEDRVEAFF. CDR3 nucleotide sequence: TGTGCCAGCAGCCCTGCGGAGGACAGGGTAGAAGCTTTCTTT.

The J gene is TRBJ1-2, the V gene TRBV11-2, with 9 bases aligning to TRBD1. CDR1 and CDR2 from the germline V gene are SGHAT and FQNNGV. J gave up 5 bases and V 1 base, and 5 bases lay outside the gene matches. This CDR3 contains 15 residues. The CDR3, as DNA: TGTGCCAGCAGCTTAGTCGCAGGACAGGGGTATGGCTACACCTTC. It yields the protein CASSLVAGQGYGYTF.

About this clone: Distinct nucleotide sequences in the sample also encode this CDR3. J is TRBJ1-5 and V is TRBV28; D is perhaps TRBD1 (6 bases). Trimming pared 2 bases from V and 5 bases from J, leaving 10 bases between. Germline CDR1 and CDR2: MDHEN and SYDVKM. The CDR3 is made up of 14 amino acids. CDR3 sequence reads: CASSLRGAYQPQHF. CDR3 in DNA: TGTGCCAGCAGTTTACGGGGGGCGTATCAGCCCCAGCATTTT.

This clone was observed a single time. V gene TRBV4-1 combines with J gene TRBJ2-5; 8 positions agree with TRBD1. The J segment lost 1 base and the V segment lost 4 bases, leaving 2 bases of the junction unmatched. From germline, CDR1 is MGHRA and CDR2 YSYEKL. The CDR3 sequence is 14 residues long. In nucleotides, the CDR3 is TGCGCCAGCAGCCCGGACAGGGCCCAAGAGACCCAGTACTTC. Translated, it gives CASSPDRAQETQYF.

V gene TRBV10-2 combines with J gene TRBJ1-2; D is ambiguous. The CDR3 has 13 residues. The V end lost 2 bases, the J end lost 1 base, and 5 bases lay between the germline ends. The V gene's germline CDR1 is WSHSY and CDR2 SAAADI. The CDR3 coding sequence is TGCGCCAGCAGTGAGGGCTATAACTATGGCTACACCTTC. Protein: CASSEGYNYGYTF.

V usage is TRBV10-3 and J usage is TRBJ1-3, with D unclear. The V gene lost 6 bases and the J gene lost 2 bases, with 11 bases spanning the gap. Germline CDR1 is ENHRY and CDR2 is SYGVKD. CDR3 size: 14 residues. This CDR3 is CAISPPDTGNTIYF. CDR3 DNA sequence: TGTGCCATCAGCCCCCCGGATACTGGAAACACCATATATTTT.

This clone has a handful of counts. The V and J genes are TRBV27 and TRBJ1-1, with D unresolved. Trimming left V 6 bases short and J 2 bases short, with 4 bases between. In germline, CDR1 is MNHEY, CDR2 SMNVEV (reference sequence). The length of the CDR3 is 11 residues. Here the CDR3 reads CASRSNTEAFF. The CDR3 DNA sequence: TGTGCCAGCAGGAGTAACACTGAAGCTTTCTTT.

The genes are TRBV10-2 and TRBJ2-7; D is undetermined. The CDR3 loop spans 12 amino acids. Trimming removed 5 bases at V and 3 bases at J, with 8 bases between. CDR1 WSHSY and CDR2 SAAADI come from the germline V gene. The CDR3: CASSIDDYEQYF. CDR3 in DNA: TGCGCCAGCAGTATAGACGACTACGAGCAGTACTTC.

V is TRBV4-1 and J is TRBJ2-2; no clear D gene. Trimming took 1 base from V and 5 from J, leaving 11 bases between them. Germline loops: CDR1 MGHRA, CDR2 YSYEKL. CDR3 length: 15 amino acids. The CDR3 DNA is TGCGCCAGCAGCCAAGTCGAAGGGCGGACCGGGGAGCTGTTTTTT. Protein sequence: CASSQVEGRTGELFF.

J is TRBJ2-1 and V is TRBV7-2; 8 nucleotides align to TRBD1. V gave up 3 bases and J gave up 6 bases; unmatched junction bases: 4. The germline V gene has CDR1 SGHTA and CDR2 FQGNSA. The length of the CDR3 is 14 residues. The CDR3 spells CASSFRDRSNEQFF. DNA of the CDR3: TGTGCCAGCAGCTTCCGGGACAGGAGCAATGAGCAGTTCTTC. Complete variable domain (other parts from reference TRBV7-2 and TRBJ2-1): GAGVSQSPSNKVTEKGKDVELRCDPISGHTALYWYRQSLGQGLEFLIYFQGNSAPDKSGLPSDRFSAERTGGSVSTLTIQRTQQEDSAVYLCASSFRDRSNEQFFGPGTRLTVL.

The CDR3, as DNA: TGTGCCAGCAGCCAAGATTGGGCAGGGGGCGCGCCCGGGGAGCTGTTTTTT. This codes for CASSQDWAGGAPGELFF. The chain links TRBV4-2 to TRBJ2-2, with TRBD1 matching over 8 bases. Trimming cost V 0 bases and J 6 bases; bases outside gene matches: 9. Germline-derived CDR1 and CDR2 are LGHNA and YNFKEQ. The CDR3 sequence is 17 residues long.

The J gene is TRBJ2-5, the V gene TRBV27; 10 nucleotides match TRBD2. The CDR3 spans 14 residues. With 2 bases clipped from V and 13 bases from J, the junction kept 10 bases outside the gene matches. Germline V gene data show CDR1 as MNHEY and CDR2 as SMNVEV (reference sequence). The CDR3 protein is CASSLIAGGPPLYF. In nucleotides, the CDR3 is TGTGCCAGCAGTTTAATAGCGGGAGGTCCTCCCTTGTACTTC.

This rearrangement joins TRBV7-2 to TRBJ2-7, with unresolved D. This CDR3 is built from 14 residues. Trimming pared 3 bases from V and 2 bases from J, leaving 11 bases between. Germline CDR1 and CDR2: SGHTA and FQGNSA. The CDR3 coding sequence is TGTGCCAGCAGCTTTGATTGGGTTCCCTACGAGCAGTACTTC. The encoded protein is CASSFDWVPYEQYF.

This chain uses TRBV29-1 with TRBJ2-7, with 7 bases aligning to TRBD1. The CDR3 extends over 13 amino acids. The germline V gene has CDR1 SQVTM and CDR2 ANQGSEA. Trimming at V came to 1 base and at J to 4 bases, leaving 4 bases not matched to a gene. The CDR3: CSVEGTGLYEQYF. CDR3 nucleotides: TGCAGCGTTGAAGGGACAGGCTTATACGAGCAGTACTTC.

The chain combines TRBV5-6 with TRBJ2-5; D gene unclear. CDR3 length equals 14 residues. V dropped 1 base and J dropped 4 bases, with 11 bases sitting between them. CDR1 and CDR2 (germline): SGHDT, YYEEEE. Here the CDR3 reads CASSLQSAVETQYF. CDR3 DNA: TGTGCCAGCAGCTTGCAATCTGCGGTAGAGACCCAGTACTTC.

This chain links TRBV19 with TRBJ1-2; D possibly corresponds to TRBD1 (5 bases). Between the trimmed V and J ends, which lost 7 bases and 4 bases, there was a span of 16 bases. The CDR3 consists of 14 residues. The germline CDR1 and CDR2 sequences are LNHDA and SQIVND (reference sequence). As DNA, the CDR3 is TGTGCCAGTAATAGAGGGGAACAGCTCTATGGCTACACCTTC. It codes for CASNRGEQLYGYTF.

Of note for this clone: Other DNA sequences within the sample encode an identical CDR3. The V and J genes are TRBV19 and TRBJ2-7; D is unresolved. The germline V gene has CDR1 LNHDA and CDR2 SQIVND (reference sequence). V lost 5 bases to trimming and J lost 1 base, with 9 bases between them. This CDR3 region has 13 residues. Here the CDR3 DNA reads TGTGCCAGTAGTTTTGGACGTTCCTACGAGCAGTACTTC. Its protein product is CASSFGRSYEQYF.

This clone appeared once. The CDR3 bases are TGTGCCAGCAGCGTAGACTCTAGCACAGATACGCAGTATTTT. It is translated as CASSVDSSTDTQYF. The V call is TRBV9, the J call TRBJ2-3, with D unresolved. V was trimmed by 0 bases and J by 0 bases, leaving 5 bases between them. Looked up from germline, CDR1 is SGDLS and CDR2 is YYNGEE. The CDR3 length is 14 residues.

Note on this clone: Different DNA sequences within this sample yield the same CDR3. The chain is built from TRBV11-2 and TRBJ1-2; TRBD1 aligns across 7 bases. This CDR3 contains 15 residues. The V gene's germline CDR1 is SGHAT and CDR2 FQNNGV. The ends lost 1 base at V and 1 base at J; junction bases unmatched: 3. The CDR3 region has the DNA TGTGCCAGCAGCTTAGCCCAGGGGGGTAACTATGGCTACACCTTC. This encodes CASSLAQGGNYGYTF.

The rearrangement uses TRBV5-4 and TRBJ1-1; D is unclear. CDR1 is SGHNT and CDR2 is YYREEE in the germline V gene (reference sequence). The CDR3 runs 14 residues. Trimming cost V 0 bases and J 3 bases, with 9 bases left between them. The chain's CDR3 is CASSLGRADTEAFF. The CDR3 DNA follows: TGTGCCAGCAGCTTGGGAAGGGCCGACACTGAAGCTTTCTTT.

This clone appeared a single time. DNA of the CDR3: TGTGCCAGCAGTTCACCGTCGGCCAGGGGGGATGAGCAGTTCTTC. Its translation is CASSSPSARGDEQFF. This chain connects TRBV7-9 to TRBJ2-1; D may be TRBD1 (7 bases). Germline V lookup: CDR1 SEHNR, CDR2 FQNEAQ (reference sequence). The ends were cut back, 6 bases at V and 8 bases at J, with 20 bases in the middle. The CDR3 totals 15 residues.

The chain employs TRBV25-1 and TRBJ2-7; no firm D call. The germline V gene encodes CDR1 MGHDK and CDR2 SYGVNS. CDR3 length: 12 amino acids. Trimming took off 4 bases at V and 3 bases at J, with 7 bases between the two ends. The CDR3 region is CASSGPDYEQYF. Here the CDR3 DNA reads TGTGCCAGCAGTGGACCAGACTACGAGCAGTACTTC.

The chain combines TRBV5-4 with TRBJ2-2; tentatively, D is TRBD1 (5 bases). CDR1 SGHNT and CDR2 YYREEE come from the germline V gene (reference sequence). Between the trimmed V and J ends, which lost 0 bases and 4 bases, there was a span of 13 bases. This CDR3 comprises 16 residues. Written as DNA, the CDR3 is TGTGCCAGCAGCTTGGGACAGCTCCTGCGCACCGGGGAGCTGTTTTTT. Protein: CASSLGQLLRTGELFF.

The rearrangement links TRBV19 to TRBJ1-5; D is perhaps TRBD1 (6 bases). The CDR3 covers 17 residues. Germline assignment: CDR1 LNHDA and CDR2 SQIVND (reference sequence). V lost 3 bases and J 2 bases, leaving 17 bases between the germline ends. The CDR3 loop is CASSMTPASGGNQPQHF. CDR3 nucleotides: TGTGCCAGTAGTATGACCCCGGCCTCAGGGGGCAATCAGCCCCAGCATTTT.